This T cell receptor (beta chain) appears in the sequencing data of a study of regulatory T cells in long-lasting Graves disease. As for the study in general: Those with persistent Graves' disease had received antithyroid drugs for over 5 years with positive TSH receptor antibodies. Points from the study as a whole: Newly diagnosed disease favored TRBV20-1 and TRBJ2-1 over persistent disease.

CDR3 regions were amplified by Arm-PCR using iRepertoire HTBI primers to build TCR beta libraries. TCRdb recomputed calls from the multiplex PCR reads with MiXCR, one row per CDR3 protein. This table has about 470,000 distinct CDR3 sequences, more than 20% appearing once. Indicated time point: persistent/refractory GD, antithyroid drugs over 5 years with positive TRAb. PBMC RNA served as the TCR library source. There are 15 residues in the CDR3. Trimming removed 1 base at V and 4 bases at J, with 14 bases between. Germline V lookup: CDR1 SGHRS, CDR2 YFSETQ. Regarding this clonotype: What it binds is unknown.

The source was peripheral blood mononuclear cells (PBMCs), collected when the disease was refractory, from a patient treated with antithyroid drugs. This TCR derives from a female donor with Graves disease. This sequence joins TRBV5-1 and TRBJ2-5, with D perhaps TRBD2 (5 bases). As DNA, the CDR3 is TGCGCCAGCAGCTTGTTCGCTAGCTTGGGAGAGACCCAGTACTTC. Translated: CASSLFASLGETQYF.